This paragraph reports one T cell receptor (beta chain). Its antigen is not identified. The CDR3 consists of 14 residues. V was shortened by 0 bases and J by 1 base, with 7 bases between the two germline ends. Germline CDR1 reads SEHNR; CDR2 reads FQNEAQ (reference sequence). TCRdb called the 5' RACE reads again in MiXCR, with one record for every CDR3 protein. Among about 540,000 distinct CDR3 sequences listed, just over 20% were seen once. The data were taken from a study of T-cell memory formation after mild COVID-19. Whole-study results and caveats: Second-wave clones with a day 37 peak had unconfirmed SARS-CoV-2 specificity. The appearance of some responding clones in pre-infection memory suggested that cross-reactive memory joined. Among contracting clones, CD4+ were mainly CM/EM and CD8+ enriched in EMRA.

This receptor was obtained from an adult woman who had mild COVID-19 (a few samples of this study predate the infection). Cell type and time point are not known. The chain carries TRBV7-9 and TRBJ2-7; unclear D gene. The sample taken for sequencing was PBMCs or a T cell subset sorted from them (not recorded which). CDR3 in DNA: TGTGCCAGCAGCTTAGCGCTAACTTCCTACGAGCAGTACTTC. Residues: CASSLALTSYEQYF.